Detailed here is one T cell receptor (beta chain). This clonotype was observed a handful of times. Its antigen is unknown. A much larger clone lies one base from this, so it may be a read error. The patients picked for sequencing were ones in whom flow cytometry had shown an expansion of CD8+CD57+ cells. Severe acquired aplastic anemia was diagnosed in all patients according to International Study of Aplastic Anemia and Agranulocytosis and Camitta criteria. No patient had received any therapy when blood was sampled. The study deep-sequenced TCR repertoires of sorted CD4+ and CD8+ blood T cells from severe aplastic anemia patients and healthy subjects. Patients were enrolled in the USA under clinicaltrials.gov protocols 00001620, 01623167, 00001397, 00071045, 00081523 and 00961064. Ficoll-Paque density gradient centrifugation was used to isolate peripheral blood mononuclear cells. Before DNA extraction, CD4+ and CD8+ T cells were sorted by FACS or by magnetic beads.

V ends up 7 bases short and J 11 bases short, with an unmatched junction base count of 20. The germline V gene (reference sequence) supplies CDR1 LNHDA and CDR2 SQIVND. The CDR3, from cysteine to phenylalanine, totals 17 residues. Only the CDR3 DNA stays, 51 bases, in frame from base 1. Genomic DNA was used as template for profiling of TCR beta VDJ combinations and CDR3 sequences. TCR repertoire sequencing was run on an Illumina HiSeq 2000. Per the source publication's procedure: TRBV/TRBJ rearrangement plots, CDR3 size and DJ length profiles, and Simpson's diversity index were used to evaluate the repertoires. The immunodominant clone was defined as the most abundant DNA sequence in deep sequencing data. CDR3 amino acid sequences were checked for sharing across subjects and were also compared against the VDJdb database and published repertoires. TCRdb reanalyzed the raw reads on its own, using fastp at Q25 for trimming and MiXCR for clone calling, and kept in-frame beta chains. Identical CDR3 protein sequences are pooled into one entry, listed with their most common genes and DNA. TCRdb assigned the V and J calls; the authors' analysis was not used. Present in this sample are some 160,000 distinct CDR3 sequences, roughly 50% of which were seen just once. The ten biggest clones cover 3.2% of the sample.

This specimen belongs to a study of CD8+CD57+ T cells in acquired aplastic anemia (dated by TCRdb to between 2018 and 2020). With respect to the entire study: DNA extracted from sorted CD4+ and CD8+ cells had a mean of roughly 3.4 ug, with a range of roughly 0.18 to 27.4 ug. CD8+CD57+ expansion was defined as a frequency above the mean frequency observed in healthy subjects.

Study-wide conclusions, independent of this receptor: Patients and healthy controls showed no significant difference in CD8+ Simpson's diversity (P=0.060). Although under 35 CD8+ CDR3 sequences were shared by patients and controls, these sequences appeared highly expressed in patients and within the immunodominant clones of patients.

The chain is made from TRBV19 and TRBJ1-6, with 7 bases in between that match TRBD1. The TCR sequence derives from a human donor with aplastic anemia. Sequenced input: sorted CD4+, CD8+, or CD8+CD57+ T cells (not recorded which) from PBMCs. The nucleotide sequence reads TGTGCCAGTAACCTAAAGGGGTCGACAGGGCTTGGCCCACCCCTCCACTTT. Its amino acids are CASNLKGSTGLGPPLHF.